This TCR beta chain was identified during a study of regulatory T cells in long-lasting Graves disease. Findings of the study overall: Among samples with persistent disease, TRBV28, TRBJ1-2 and TRBJ2-5 were favored.

The time point is: newly diagnosed GD, antithyroid drugs for less than 3 months. Extracted RNA from PBMCs served as the source of the TCR library. EDTA tubes received nine milliliters of drawn peripheral blood. There are many counts of this clonotype. Its antigen remains unknown. The V segment lost 2 bases and the J segment 5 bases; nucleotides outside the gene matches: 10. The length of the CDR3 is 18 residues. From germline, CDR1 is SGHDN and CDR2 FVKESK. The authors built TCR beta libraries using iRepertoire HTBI primers and Arm-PCR of CDR3 regions. A single record per CDR3 protein comes from TCRdb applying MiXCR to the multiplex PCR reads. Of about 370,000 distinct CDR3 sequences in the sample, about 16% were seen once.

The V gene is TRBV14, the J gene TRBJ2-5, with 14 bases matching TRBD2. The sequence was collected from a female donor with Graves disease. Sequencing used peripheral blood mononuclear cells (PBMCs), obtained at new diagnosis, from a patient treated with antithyroid drugs. The CDR3 protein is CASSQPTSGRAEEETQYF. CDR3 nucleotides: TGTGCCAGCAGCCAACCGACTAGCGGGAGGGCCGAGGAGGAGACCCAGTACTTC.